The 14 T cell receptor beta chains below were found in one sample sequenced in a study of cytomegalovirus exposure and HLA in healthy donors. Both 60 Vbeta primers and 13 Jbeta primers went into the PCR. Here immunoSEQ multiplex PCR was the method, and the copy in TCRdb shows in-frame clones only, minus some. Counted here are over 150,000 clones, 77% occurring once; the ten biggest clones make up approximately 3.7%. The sequencing input was PBMCs. All receptors derive from a woman in her sixties in good health and CMV-seropositive.

In its sample, this clone was seen once. The V and J genes are TRBV9 and TRBJ2-2, with 10 bases identical to TRBD2. The CDR3 totals 15 residues. Trimming took 2 bases from V and 9 from J; bases not matched to a gene: 7. Germline CDR1 reads SGDLS; CDR2 reads YYNGEE. The CDR3 DNA reads TGTGCCAGCAGCGTGAGCGGGGGGGGAAAAAGGGAGCTGTTTTTT. Encoded protein: CASSVSGGGKRELFF.

The chain is built from TRBV19 and TRBJ2-7; tentatively, D is TRBD2 (5 bases). The ends were cut back, 6 bases at V and 0 bases at J, with 12 bases in the middle. The CDR3 has 14 amino acids. Germline CDR1 is LNHDA and CDR2 is SQIVND (reference sequence). The CDR3 DNA reads as TGTGCCAGTAGGAACGCGGGTTACTCCTACGAGCAGTACTTC. Its protein is CASRNAGYSYEQYF.

This chain links TRBV4-2 with TRBJ2-1; TRBD1 might be the D (6 bases). The CDR3 is made up of 15 amino acids. Trimming shortened V by 0 bases and J by 9 bases, and 15 bases separated the two germline ends. CDR1 LGHNA and CDR2 YNFKEQ come from the germline V gene. This CDR3 is CASSQERGTRGEQFF. The CDR3 coding sequence is TGTGCCAGCAGCCAAGAGCGTGGGACACGGGGTGAGCAGTTCTTC.

The J gene is TRBJ2-3, the V gene TRBV7-6; 8 bases align to TRBD1. Per the germline V gene, CDR1 is SGHVS and CDR2 is FNYEAQ. The junction had 8 bases not matched to a gene; V was cut back by 3 bases and J by 3 bases. The CDR3 is 16 residues long. The CDR3 DNA sequence: TGTGCCAGCAGCTTGCGGAGTGACAGGGGAACAGATACGCAGTATTTT. Translation gives CASSLRSDRGTDTQYF.

A word on this clone: Within the sample, other DNA sequences also encode this same CDR3. CDR3 DNA: TGTGCCTGGAACAGCGGCCAAGAGACCCAGTACTTC. Its translation is CAWNSGQETQYF. V is TRBV30 and J is TRBJ2-5; D is possibly TRBD2 (5 bases). The germline CDR1 and CDR2 sequences are GTSNPN and SVGIG (reference sequence). V was cut by 4 bases and J by 1 base, with 7 bases left in between. This CDR3 contains 12 residues.

The rearrangement links TRBV7-8 to TRBJ1-5; tentatively, D is TRBD1 (5 bases). Germline V lookup: CDR1 SGHVS, CDR2 FQNEAQ. CDR3 length: 17 residues. The V end was cut by 1 base, the J end by 7 bases, with 20 bases between. The CDR3 sequence is CASSLESRGLLRQPQHF. The DNA of the CDR3 is TGTGCCAGCAGCTTAGAATCACGGGGACTATTAAGACAGCCCCAGCATTTT.

This chain uses TRBV28 with TRBJ1-2; TRBD1 is a possible D gene (6 bases). V lost 6 bases and J 7 bases, leaving 15 bases between the germline ends. The CDR3 is made up of 13 amino acids. Germline CDR1 is MDHEN and CDR2 is SYDVKM. The CDR3 DNA reads TGTGCCAGCAGCGTTACAGGGTTGTTTGGCTACACCTTC. This translates into CASSVTGLFGYTF.

The chain joins TRBV9 to TRBJ2-5; TRBD2 agrees at 9 bases. Gene TRBJ2-7 matches the end of the DNA better, so the J call may be wrong. Germline V gives CDR1 SGDLS, CDR2 YYNGEE. This CDR3 has 13 residues. For the CDR3, the DNA is TGTGCCAGCAGCCATAGCGGGAGAGACGAGCAGTACTTC. This gives the protein CASSHSGRDEQYF.

The chain has TRBV6-5 and TRBJ1-5; no definite D call. Germline V gene lookup returns CDR1 MNHEY and CDR2 SVGAGI. Trimming took 8 bases from V and 3 from J, leaving 5 bases between them. The CDR3 extends over 11 amino acids. CDR3 amino acids: CASGLNQPQHF. The CDR3 DNA sequence: TGTGCCAGCGGCCTCAATCAGCCCCAGCATTTT.

The chain combines TRBV19 with TRBJ1-5; 9 nucleotides line up with TRBD1. Germline CDR1 LNHDA, CDR2 SQIVND (reference sequence). The CDR3 loop spans 15 amino acids. Trimming removed 3 bases from V and 4 bases from J; junction bases left unmatched: 4. Here the CDR3 reads CASSIRQGENQPQHF. The CDR3 coding sequence is TGTGCCAGTAGTATCCGACAGGGGGAGAATCAGCCCCAGCATTTT.

The V call is TRBV5-4, the J call TRBJ1-2; 7 nucleotides match TRBD1. The CDR3 is 15 residues long. Looked up from germline, CDR1 is SGHNT and CDR2 is YYREEE (reference sequence). V dropped 4 bases and J dropped 2; count of bases not matched to a gene: 8. CDR3 bases: TGTGCCAGCAGCAAAGGACAGGACCTGAACTATGGCTACACCTTC. The encoded protein is CASSKGQDLNYGYTF. The full variable domain, in which reference TRBV5-4 and TRBJ1-2 provide the parts outside the CDR3, is ETGVTQSPTHLIKTRGQQVTLRCSSQSGHNTVSWYQQALGQGPQFIFQYYREEENGRGNFPPRFSGLQFPNYSSELNVNALELDDSALYLCASSKGQDLNYGYTFGSGTRLTVV.

The rearrangement joins TRBV5-1 to TRBJ1-3; a weak D match, TRBD1 (6 bases). This CDR3 is built from 14 residues. The germline V and J ends were trimmed by 4 bases and 0 bases, with 8 bases remaining between them. Germline V lookup: CDR1 SGHRS, CDR2 YFSETQ. CDR3 in amino acids: CASSTDSSGNTIYF. The CDR3, as DNA: TGCGCCAGCAGCACGGACAGCTCTGGAAACACCATATATTTT.

Concerning this clone: Other DNA sequences in this specimen translate into the identical CDR3. The CDR3 region has the DNA TGCGCCAGCAGCAGTACAGGGGGCAACGAGCAGTACTTC. Encoded protein: CASSSTGGNEQYF. V is TRBV5-1 and J is TRBJ2-7; 9 positions agree with TRBD1. CDR3 size: 13 residues. Per germline, CDR1 SGHRS and CDR2 YFSETQ. V gave up 4 bases and J gave up 5 bases; unmatched junction bases: 4. Full variable domain (outside the CDR3, taken from reference TRBV5-1 and TRBJ2-7): KAGVTQTPRYLIKTRGQQVTLSCSPISGHRSVSWYQQTPGQGLQFLFEYFSETQRNKGNFPGRFSGRQFSNSRSEMNVSTLELGDSALYLCASSSTGGNEQYFGPGTRLTVT.

V usage is TRBV19 and J usage is TRBJ1-1, with TRBD1 as a possible D gene (6 bases). Germline values: CDR1 LNHDA, CDR2 SQIVND (reference sequence). This CDR3 has 13 residues. V was cut by 4 bases and J by 4 bases, with 10 bases left in between. The DNA of the CDR3 is TGTGCCAGTAGTAGGACAGCTACCACTGAAGCTTTCTTT. Translation: CASSRTATTEAFF.